The TCR beta chain described here comes from a study of regulatory T cells in long-lasting Graves disease (TCRdb year 2021). With regard to the full study: Patients with newly diagnosed Graves' disease had been on antithyroid drugs for under 3 months. Peripheral blood TCR sequencing and RNA sequencing compared persistent Graves' disease patients with newly diagnosed Graves' disease patients. The study was registered as a clinical trial and conducted in China. A total of around 35 samples underwent TCR sequencing, from some 13 patients with persistent Graves' disease and 20 or so patients with newly diagnosed Graves' disease. Results the study describes overall, beyond this receptor: Only peripheral blood was studied, because thyroid tissue, the primary lesion, was inaccessible. TRBV28, TRBJ1-2 and TRBJ2-5 were preferentially used in persistent disease, while TRBV20-1 and TRBJ2-1 were favored in newly diagnosed disease. Persistent Graves' disease patients showed lower TCR Shannon entropy and fewer highly expanded clones than newly diagnosed patients, suggesting clonal expansion. Patients with persistent disease shared more public clonotypes (around 3,000) than newly diagnosed patients did (nearly 1,000). Only the TCR beta chain was sequenced and analyzed. The authors noted that the small sample size was a limitation that may lower accuracy.

What this sample's time point label stands for: newly diagnosed GD, antithyroid drugs for less than 3 months. RNA was extracted from PBMCs in TRIzol for both TCR sequencing and RNA sequencing. Graves' disease was diagnosed according to American Thyroid Association guidelines. The patients came from an endocrinology department in Xi'an, China. Each patient gave 7 to 9.5 milliliters of peripheral blood, collected in an EDTA anticoagulant tube. Ficoll Paque Plus density gradient separation was used to isolate PBMCs, and no further T cell sorting was performed. An Agilent 2100 Bioanalyzer and agarose gel were used to check RNA quality, while a NanoDrop 2000 measured RNA concentration. This clonotype was counted many times. The specificity of this receptor is unknown. One base away there is no much larger clone; base qualities are not given. A distance of 15 bases separates the germline ends of V and J, which lose 3 bases and 7 bases respectively. Including cysteine and phenylalanine, the CDR3 has 14 amino acids. Solely the CDR3 DNA is kept, with 42 bases framed from the first base.

Library method: multiplex PCR. Sequencing was performed on an Illumina HiSeq 4000. iRepertoire HTBI primers and Arm-PCR amplification of CDR3 regions were used to construct TCR beta libraries. Before sequencing, the PCR products underwent gel purification. The authors' analysis ran thus. Gene usage analysis of CDR3 amino acid clonotypes relied on the roughly 60 TRBV and 15 or so TRBJ segments identified across samples. COPE and FqMerger were used to merge the filtered high-quality paired reads into contigs. BLAST was used to align contigs to the IMGT TRBV, TRBD and TRBJ reference genes, and CDR3 was defined following IMGT. Highly expanded clones were defined as clonotypes with a frequency above 0.1%. Repertoire diversity was measured by Shannon entropy, and V-J evenness by the Gini coefficient. Clonotypes shared by more than one individual were considered public. TCRdb passed the public sequencing reads through fastp at Q25 and MiXCR, retaining productive beta sequences. Rows with one shared CDR3 protein collapse into an entry with the most common genes and DNA. These V and J calls are TCRdb output, not the study's own analysis. A total of about 540,000 distinct CDR3 sequences appear in this sample, roughly 14% of them only once. The top ten hold roughly 9.7% of the sample.

These data were likewise used in another study, on T cells in Graves' hyperthyroidism and ophthalmopathy. As that second paper reports: Stable Graves' hyperthyroidism was defined as no progression to ophthalmopathy during 18 months of follow-up. Hyperthyroidism patients were newly diagnosed, with disease duration under 2 months, and aged 18 to 65 years. Any patient with an uncontrolled infection, another autoimmune disease, pregnancy or lactation was excluded. Diagnoses were established on the basis of clinical symptoms, serum thyroxine and TRAb, thyroid ultrasound, and orbital computed tomography. A first-round RT-PCR of the TCR CDR3 used the HTBI primer set with the Qiagen OneStep RT-PCR kit. Most expanded thyroid clonotypes (frequency above 0.001) were also found in blood, which suggests that blood repertoires may mirror thyroid immune responses. In cross-validation, a model built on a 13 V-J signature told ophthalmopathy apart from stable hyperthyroidism with just under 90% sensitivity and 81% to 82% specificity, and in testing the same model reached 80%/75%. In validation, the model predicted progression to ophthalmopathy a median of about 6.8 months before onset, with about 70% sensitivity and nearly 75% specificity. To identify distinguishing TCR V-J signatures, a discovery cohort of around 100 patients was used, comprising 43 with Graves' ophthalmopathy and 57 with stable Graves' hyperthyroidism. Whether ophthalmopathy could be predicted prospectively was tested in an independent validation cohort made up of 18 to 20 hyperthyroidism patients plus 17 patients who later progressed to ophthalmopathy. The approximately 100 discovery patients were divided at random into training and test sets in a 7:3 ratio. The study also compared thyroid tissue and blood T-cell repertoires from five or six Graves' hyperthyroidism patients. After sampling, hyperthyroidism patients received methimazole starting at 30 mg daily, and ophthalmopathy patients received high-dose intravenous methylprednisolone. The libraries were constructed in a second round of multiplex PCR and then size-selected and purified. Paired-end sequencing of the libraries was performed with 100 bp reads on an Illumina HiSeq2000. SOAPnuke was used to process the raw data, with reads discarded if the reads contained adapters or uncalled bases, had a mean Phred below 15, or lacked an exact constant-primer or identifier match. High-quality paired reads were merged with COPE v1.2.5, and unique nucleotide sequences were defined as clonotypes. MiTCR v1.1 was used to align the clonotypes against IMGT TRBV, TRBD and TRBJ reference segments. The analysis included only V-J combinations with a frequency above 0.0001, which together covered roughly 99% of the repertoires. A TCS score was defined as the ratio of F50 (clonal expansion) to E x V (chaos), with BLOSUM62-based TCRdist applied between CDR3 peptides within each V-J. Welch's t-statistics and random forest reduced just over 500 V-J features to roughly 13, which were used in a naive Bayes classifier (R e1071). Sample size was not statistically predetermined, and blinding of investigators to group allocation was not performed. TCR Vbeta CDR3 sequencing of some 140 peripheral blood samples (43 ophthalmopathy, over 70 hyperthyroidism and about 17 progressor patients) is reported in the paper.

Rearrangement joined TRBV12-3 or TRBV12-4 to TRBJ2-5; the D gene is possibly TRBD1, with 6 bases matching. Sequencing used peripheral blood mononuclear cells (PBMCs), obtained at new diagnosis, from a patient treated with antithyroid drugs. The clonotype originates from a young man with Graves disease. Donor details come from another sample of the same person, matched by shared clones. The bases are TGTGCCAGCAGTTTGGTCGAGGGGGATGGGACCCAGTACTTC. Translated, it gives CASSLVEGDGTQYF.